This T cell receptor (beta chain) was sequenced in a study of CD8 T cells in ankylosing spondylitis (dated by TCRdb to 2016 to 2017). For the wider study: The study profiled T cell receptor beta repertoires in healthy donors and ankylosing spondylitis patients to find disease-linked TCR variants. Peripheral blood was sampled, and synovial fluid was also collected from ankylosing spondylitis patients. The full study cohort comprised roughly 24 ankylosing spondylitis patients and roughly 100 healthy donors. Findings and caveats that apply to the study as a whole: A TCR beta motif of about 8 highly homologous amino acid variants appeared characteristic of blood from ankylosing spondylitis patients. The disease-linked clones had a CD8+ phenotype and were found at relatively low frequencies in peripheral blood. Some TCR beta motif variants had previously been reported in synovial fluid and blood of reactive arthritis patients, which suggested common disease-initiation mechanisms. According to the report, matched synovial fluid samples from ankylosing spondylitis patients were significantly enriched for the disease-linked clones.

V gives up 0 bases and J gives up 2 bases, and the segment between their germline ends measures 8 bases. The CDR1 and CDR2 encoded by the germline V gene (reference sequence) are DFQATT and SNEGSKA. Reading from cysteine to phenylalanine, the CDR3 counts 13 amino acids. Just CDR3 DNA is preserved here, 39 bases in frame from base 1. This clonotype has more than one count but fewer than ten. Its antigen is still unknown. No per-base quality is available; no much larger clone lies one base away. The sequencer was an Illumina HiSeq 2500. TCR beta libraries were prepared by quantitative 5'-RACE with molecular barcodes. The paper's data handling went like this. To identify disease-linked TCR variants, a new computational method was used, one built on a probabilistic model of VDJ rearrangement. TCRdb redid the processing of the public reads, applying fastp at Q25 and MiXCR, and retained in-frame beta chains. Each entry merges the rows of one CDR3 protein and shows their most common DNA and genes. None of the V and J calls come from the authors' own analysis; TCRdb made them. This sample is represented by just under 350,000 distinct CDR3 sequences; roughly 14% of them were singletons. About 1.1% of the sample goes to the ten largest clones.

This TCR was sampled from a male donor with ankylosing spondylitis or in good health (not recorded which). The sequence is built from TRBV20-1 and TRBJ2-7; matching of 5 bases hints at TRBD1 as the D gene. The sequenced sample was blood, either unsorted or a sorted T cell fraction (not recorded which). CDR3 region: CSARDDRPYEQYF. The nucleotide sequence reads TGCAGTGCTAGAGACGACAGACCCTACGAGCAGTACTTC.